The 2 T cell receptor beta chains below come from one sample, sequenced in a study of T cell changes during pregnancy in multiple sclerosis. Produced via immunoSEQ multiplex PCR; TCRdb's table is partial and in-frame only. Among around 66,000 clones, 91% were seen once, and the ten largest hold 2% to 2.5%. The sequenced sample was peripheral blood, obtained in the third trimester of pregnancy. Receptor source: a female donor in good health, enrolled as a control in a pregnancy study.

V gene TRBV7-9 combines with J gene TRBJ2-1; the D gene is possibly TRBD1 (6 bases). CDR3 length: 12 residues. Trimming shortened V by 6 bases and J by 5 bases, and 8 bases separated the two germline ends. The germline gives CDR1 SEHNR, CDR2 FQNEAQ (reference sequence). This CDR3 is CASSGQNNEQFF. Written as DNA, the CDR3 is TGTGCCAGCAGTGGACAGAACAATGAGCAGTTCTTC.

This rearrangement joins TRBV10-3 to TRBJ1-5; tentatively, D is TRBD1 (6 bases). This CDR3 is 16 amino acids long. The V gene lost 10 bases and the J gene lost 0 bases, with 19 bases spanning the gap. Germline-derived CDR1 and CDR2 are ENHRY and SYGVKD. This CDR3 is CASRGDRWDSNQPQHF. CDR3 nucleotides: TGTGCCAGTCGGGGTGACAGGTGGGATAGCAATCAGCCCCAGCATTTT.